This is a list of T cell receptor beta chains from one sample in a study of blood T cell repertoires in COVID-19. Repertoires were generated with immunoSEQ multiplex PCR, while TCRdb's copy carries only in-frame clones and drops some. This table holds 130,000 to 150,000 clones, roughly 89% found once. Sequencing was done on a sample of peripheral blood. These receptor sequences come from a woman in her fifties or sixties with active or convalescent COVID-19. The CDR3 runs from the conserved cysteine through the conserved F or W. A D gene is named only where the DNA matches it firmly. Clone size, where shown, is once, few, many, or a class for clones that have expanded.

abundance	d_gene	v_gene	j_gene	CDR3nt	CDR3aa
NA	TRBD2	TRBV7-9	TRBJ2-7	TGTGCCAGCAGCCCTCCAGCGGGAGGGCCTGACCACACCGCCTACGAGCAGTACTTC	CASSPPAGGPDHTAYEQYF
NA	TRBD2	TRBV7-3	TRBJ2-7	TGTGCCAGCATTCGGGGTAGCGGGAGGGACTACGAGCAGTACTTC	CASIRGSGRDYEQYF
many	NA	TRBV6-2/TRBV6-3	TRBJ1-2	TGTGCCAGCAGTCCAACCACAGGGAACTCCCTCTATGGCTACACCTTC	CASSPTTGNSLYGYTF
NA	TRBD2	TRBV9	TRBJ2-5	TGTGCCAGCAGCGCAGGGACTAGCGGGGGGCGGGAAGAGACCCAGTACTTC	CASSAGTSGGREETQYF
NA	NA	TRBV2	TRBJ2-3	TGTGCCAGCACTCCGGCGGGACCCCCCACAGATACGCAGTATTTT	CASTPAGPPTDTQYF
NA	NA	TRBV27	TRBJ2-2	TGTGCCAGCAGTTTCTTTCGGACAGAAAACGGGGAGCTGTTTTTT	CASSFFRTENGELFF
NA	NA	TRBV19	TRBJ1-5	TGTGCCAGTAGTATATCGGGGGGCTCGCGGCAGCCCCAGCATTTT	CASSISGGSRQPQHF
few	TRBD1	TRBV7-9	TRBJ2-2	TGTGCCAGCAGCTTAGGGGGACAGGGTGCCCTCACCGGGGAGCTGTTTTTT	CASSLGGQGALTGELFF
NA	TRBD1	TRBV5-8	TRBJ2-3	TGTGCCAGCACCCGTGGCCCCAGGGGGACAGGCGGAGATACGCAGTATTTT	CASTRGPRGTGGDTQYF
once	NA	TRBV12-3/TRBV12-4	TRBJ1-2	TGTGCCAGCAGTTTACGTTCTGGCTACACCTTC	CASSLRSGYTF
NA	NA	TRBV6-1	TRBJ1-3	TGTGCCAGCAGTGAATTCCCTCTAAACTCTGGAAACACCATATATTTT	CASSEFPLNSGNTIYF
NA	NA	TRBV6-5	TRBJ2-2	TGTGCCAGCAGTTACGGGCAGCTCTTCACCGGGGAGCTGTTTTTT	CASSYGQLFTGELFF